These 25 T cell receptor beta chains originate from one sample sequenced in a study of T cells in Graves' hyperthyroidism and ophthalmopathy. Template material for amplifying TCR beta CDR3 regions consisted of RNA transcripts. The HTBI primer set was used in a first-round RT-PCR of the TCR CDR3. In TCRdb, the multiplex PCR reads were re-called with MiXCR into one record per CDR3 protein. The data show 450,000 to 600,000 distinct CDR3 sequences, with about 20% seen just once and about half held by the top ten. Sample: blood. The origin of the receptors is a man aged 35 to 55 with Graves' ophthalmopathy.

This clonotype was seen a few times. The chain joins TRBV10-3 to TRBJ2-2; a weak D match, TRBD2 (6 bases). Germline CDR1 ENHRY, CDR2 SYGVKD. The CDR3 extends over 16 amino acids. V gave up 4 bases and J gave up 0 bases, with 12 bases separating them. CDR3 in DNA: TGTGCCATCAGTGCCTTTCTAGCGACGAACACCGGGGAGCTGTTTTTT. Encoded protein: CAISAFLATNTGELFF.

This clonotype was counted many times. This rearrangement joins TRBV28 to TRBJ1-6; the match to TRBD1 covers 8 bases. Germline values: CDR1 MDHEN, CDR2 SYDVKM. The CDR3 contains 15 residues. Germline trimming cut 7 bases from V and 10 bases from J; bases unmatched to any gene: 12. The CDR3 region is CASKIRTGLGSPLHF. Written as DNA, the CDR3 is TGTGCCAGCAAGATAAGGACAGGGCTTGGATCACCCCTCCACTTT.

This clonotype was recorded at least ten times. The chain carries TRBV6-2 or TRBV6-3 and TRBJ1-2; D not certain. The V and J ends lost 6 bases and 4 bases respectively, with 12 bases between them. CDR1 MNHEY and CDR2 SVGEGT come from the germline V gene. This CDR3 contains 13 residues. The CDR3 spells CASRTDVGYGYTF. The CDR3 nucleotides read TGTGCCAGCAGAACCGACGTGGGCTATGGCTACACCTTC.

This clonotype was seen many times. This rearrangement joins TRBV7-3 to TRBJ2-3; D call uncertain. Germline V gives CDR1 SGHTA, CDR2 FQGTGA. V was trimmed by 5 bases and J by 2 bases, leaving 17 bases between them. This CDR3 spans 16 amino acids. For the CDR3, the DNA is TGTGCCAGCAGCCCTGGGCTTGGCAGGTTCACAGATACGCAGTATTTT. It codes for CASSPGLGRFTDTQYF.

CDR3 sequence (DNA): TGTGCCACCAGTGACCTAGACAGGGGCAATGAGCAGTTCTTC. Its protein is CATSDLDRGNEQFF. V usage is TRBV24-1 and J usage is TRBJ2-1; 8 positions agree with TRBD1. The V gene's germline CDR1 is KGHDR and CDR2 SFDVKD. The junction had 4 bases not matched to a gene; V was cut back by 4 bases and J by 6 bases. The CDR3 has 14 amino acids.

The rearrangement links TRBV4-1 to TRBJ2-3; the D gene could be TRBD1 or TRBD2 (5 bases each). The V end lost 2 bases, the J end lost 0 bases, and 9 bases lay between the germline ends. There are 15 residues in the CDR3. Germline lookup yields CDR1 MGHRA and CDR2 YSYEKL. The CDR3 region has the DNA TGCGCCAGCAGCCAACAAGGGGAGAGCACAGATACGCAGTATTTT. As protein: CASSQQGESTDTQYF.

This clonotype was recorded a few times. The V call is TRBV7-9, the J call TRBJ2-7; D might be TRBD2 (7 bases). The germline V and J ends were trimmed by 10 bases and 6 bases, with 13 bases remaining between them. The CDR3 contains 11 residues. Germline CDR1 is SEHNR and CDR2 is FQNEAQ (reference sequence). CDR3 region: CATQAGAEQYF. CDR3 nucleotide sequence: TGTGCCACTCAGGCGGGGGCCGAGCAGTACTTC.

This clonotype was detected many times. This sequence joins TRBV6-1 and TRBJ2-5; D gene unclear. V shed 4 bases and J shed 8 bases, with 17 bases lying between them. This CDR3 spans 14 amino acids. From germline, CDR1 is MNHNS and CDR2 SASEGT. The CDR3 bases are TGTGCCAGCAGTGCGTCACGGACCGGGCATACCCAGTACTTC. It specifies CASSASRTGHTQYF.

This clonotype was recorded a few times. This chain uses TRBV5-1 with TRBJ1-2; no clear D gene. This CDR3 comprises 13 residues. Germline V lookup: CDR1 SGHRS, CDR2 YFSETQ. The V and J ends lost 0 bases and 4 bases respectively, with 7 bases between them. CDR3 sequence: CASSLGAPYGYTF. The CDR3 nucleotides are TGCGCCAGCAGCTTGGGGGCACCCTATGGCTACACCTTC. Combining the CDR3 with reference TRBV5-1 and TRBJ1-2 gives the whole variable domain KAGVTQTPRYLIKTRGQQVTLSCSPISGHRSVSWYQQTPGQGLQFLFEYFSETQRNKGNFPGRFSGRQFSNSRSEMNVSTLELGDSALYLCASSLGAPYGYTFGSGTRLTVV.

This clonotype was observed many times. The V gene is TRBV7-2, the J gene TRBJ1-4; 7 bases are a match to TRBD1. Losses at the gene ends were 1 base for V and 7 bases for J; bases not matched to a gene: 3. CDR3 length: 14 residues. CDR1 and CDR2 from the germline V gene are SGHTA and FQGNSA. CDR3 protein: CASSLDRGGEKLFF. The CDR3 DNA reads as TGTGCCAGCAGCTTAGACAGGGGAGGTGAAAAACTGTTTTTT.

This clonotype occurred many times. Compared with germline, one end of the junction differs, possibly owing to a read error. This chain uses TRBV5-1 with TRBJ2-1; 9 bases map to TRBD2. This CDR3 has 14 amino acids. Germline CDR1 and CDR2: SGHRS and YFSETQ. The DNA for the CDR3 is TGCGCCAGCCGAGGGACTAGCTCCCACAATGAGCAGTTCTTC. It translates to CASRGTSSHNEQFF.

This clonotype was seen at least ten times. CDR3 sequence: CAWSPGRAYEQYF. In nucleotides, the CDR3 is TGTGCCTGGAGTCCGGGGAGGGCATACGAGCAGTACTTC. The chain carries TRBV30 and TRBJ2-7, with 7 bases that match TRBD2. Germline-derived CDR1 and CDR2 are GTSNPN and SVGIG (reference sequence). The CDR3 is 13 amino acids. Germline trimming cut 2 bases from V and 4 bases from J; bases unmatched to any gene: 5.

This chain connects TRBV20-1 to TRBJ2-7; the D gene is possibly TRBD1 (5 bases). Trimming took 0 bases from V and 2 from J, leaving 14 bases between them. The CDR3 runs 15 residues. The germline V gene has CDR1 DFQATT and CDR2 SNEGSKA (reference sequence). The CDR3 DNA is TGCAGTGCTAGAGATCCCCTTGGGGCCCCCTACGAGCAGTACTTC. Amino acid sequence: CSARDPLGAPYEQYF.

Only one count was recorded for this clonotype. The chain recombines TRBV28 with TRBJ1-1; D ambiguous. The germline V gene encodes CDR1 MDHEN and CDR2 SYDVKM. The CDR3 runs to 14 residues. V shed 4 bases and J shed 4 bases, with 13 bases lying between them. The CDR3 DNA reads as TGTGCCAGCAGTTACCCCCTGGCCGGCACTGAAGCTTTCTTT. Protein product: CASSYPLAGTEAFF.

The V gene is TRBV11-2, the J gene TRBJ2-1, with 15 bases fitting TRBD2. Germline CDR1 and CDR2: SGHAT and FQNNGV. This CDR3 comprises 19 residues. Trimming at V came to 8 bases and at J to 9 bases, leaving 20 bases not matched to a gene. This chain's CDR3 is CASGYPPTGTSGRFGEQFF. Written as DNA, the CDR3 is TGTGCCAGCGGATACCCCCCTACCGGGACTAGCGGGAGGTTCGGTGAGCAGTTCTTC.

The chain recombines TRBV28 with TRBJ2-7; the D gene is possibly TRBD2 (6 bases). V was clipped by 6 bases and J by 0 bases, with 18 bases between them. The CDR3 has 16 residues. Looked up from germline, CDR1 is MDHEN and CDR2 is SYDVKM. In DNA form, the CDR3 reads TGTGCCAGCAGCCCCCTTTTAGCGGTTAGCTCCTACGAGCAGTACTTC. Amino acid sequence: CASSPLLAVSSYEQYF.

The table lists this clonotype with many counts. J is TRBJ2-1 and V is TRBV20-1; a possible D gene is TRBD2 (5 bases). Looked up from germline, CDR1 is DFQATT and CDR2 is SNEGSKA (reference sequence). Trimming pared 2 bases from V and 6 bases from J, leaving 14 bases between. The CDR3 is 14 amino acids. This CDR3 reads CSARWVGGGNEQFF. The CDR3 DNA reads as TGCAGTGCTAGATGGGTAGGTGGAGGCAATGAGCAGTTCTTC.

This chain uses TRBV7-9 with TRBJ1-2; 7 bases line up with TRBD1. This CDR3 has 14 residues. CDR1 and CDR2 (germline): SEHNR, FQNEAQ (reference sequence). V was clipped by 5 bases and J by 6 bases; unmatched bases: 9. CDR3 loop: CASSQGGGGNGYTF. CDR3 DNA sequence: TGTGCCAGCAGCCAAGGTGGAGGGGGCAATGGCTACACCTTC.

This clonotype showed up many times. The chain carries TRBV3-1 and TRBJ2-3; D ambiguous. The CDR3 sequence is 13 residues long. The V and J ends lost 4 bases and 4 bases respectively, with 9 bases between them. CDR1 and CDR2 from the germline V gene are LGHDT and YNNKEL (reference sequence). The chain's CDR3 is CASSPRGADTQYF. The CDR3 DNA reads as TGTGCCAGCAGCCCCCGTGGGGCAGATACGCAGTATTTT.

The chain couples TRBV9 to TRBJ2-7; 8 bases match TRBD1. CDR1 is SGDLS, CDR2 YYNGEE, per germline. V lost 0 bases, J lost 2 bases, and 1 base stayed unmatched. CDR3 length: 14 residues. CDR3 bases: TGTGCCAGCAGCGTAGGGACAGGGACCTACGAGCAGTACTTC. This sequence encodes CASSVGTGTYEQYF.

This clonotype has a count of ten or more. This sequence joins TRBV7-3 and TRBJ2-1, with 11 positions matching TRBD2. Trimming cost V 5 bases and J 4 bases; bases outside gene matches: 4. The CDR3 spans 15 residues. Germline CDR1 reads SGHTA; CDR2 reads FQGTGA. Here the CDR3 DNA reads TGTGCCAGCAGCCCGACTAGCGGGGAGTACAATGAGCAGTTCTTC. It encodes CASSPTSGEYNEQFF.

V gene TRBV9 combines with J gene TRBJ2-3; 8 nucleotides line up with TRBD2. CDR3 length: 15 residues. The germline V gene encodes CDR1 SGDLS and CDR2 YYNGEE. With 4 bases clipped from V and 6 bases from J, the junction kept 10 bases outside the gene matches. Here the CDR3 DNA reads TGTGCCAGCAGCATATCCGGGACTAGTCTGGATACGCAGTATTTT. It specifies CASSISGTSLDTQYF.

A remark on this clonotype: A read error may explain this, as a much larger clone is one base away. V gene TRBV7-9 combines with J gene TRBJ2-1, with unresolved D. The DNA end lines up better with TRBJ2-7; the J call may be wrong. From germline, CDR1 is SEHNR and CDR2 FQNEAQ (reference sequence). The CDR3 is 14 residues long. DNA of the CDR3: TGTGCCAGCAGCATCCAGAATTCAGACAATGAGCAGTACTTC. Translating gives CASSIQNSDNEQYF.

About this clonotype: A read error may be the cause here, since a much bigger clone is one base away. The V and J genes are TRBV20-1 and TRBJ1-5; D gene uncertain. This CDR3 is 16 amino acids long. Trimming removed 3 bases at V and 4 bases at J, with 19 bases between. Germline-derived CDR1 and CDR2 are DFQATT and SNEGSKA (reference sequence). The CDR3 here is CSASDTDRAENQPQHF. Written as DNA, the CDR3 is TGCAGTGCTAGTGACACTGACCGAGCCGAGAATCAGCCCCAGCATTTT.

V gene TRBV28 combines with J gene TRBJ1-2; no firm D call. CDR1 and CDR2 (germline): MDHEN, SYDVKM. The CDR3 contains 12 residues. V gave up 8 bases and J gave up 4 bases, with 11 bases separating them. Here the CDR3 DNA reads TGTGCCAGCGAACGACCAGTCTATGGCTACACCTTC. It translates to CASERPVYGYTF.